This T cell receptor (beta chain) came from a study of radiation and T cells in renal cell carcinoma. Turning to the study itself: Nephrectomy followed 15 Gy stereotactic body radiation by 4 weeks. General study points: Top tumor clonotypes rose in blood 2 weeks post-radiation, then contracted.

The time point was: blood 2 weeks post-SBRT. Regarding treatment: 15 Gy SBRT to primary tumor, nephrectomy 4 weeks later. Serial blood draws occurred at baseline and 2 and 4 weeks post-SBRT. The patient's renal cell carcinoma had clear cell pathology. In regard to this clone: The antigen is not known.

Germline V CDR1 and CDR2: MNHNY, SVGAGI (reference sequence). This CDR3 spans 14 amino acids. Germline trimming cut 4 bases from V and 5 bases from J; bases unmatched to any gene: 6. Profiled with immunoSEQ multiplex PCR; TCRdb holds only in-frame clones, not every one. Of some 70,000 clones detected, roughly 82% appear once; the ten largest clones hold nearly 6%. The clonotype originates from a man in his sixties with renal cell carcinoma. The chain employs TRBV6-6 and TRBJ2-7; 9 nucleotides agree with TRBD2. This specimen consisted of blood, obtained from a patient whose treatment included radiotherapy and nephrectomy. As DNA, the CDR3 is TGTGCCAGCAGTTTCCCTTGGACTAGCGACGAGCAGTACTTC. It yields the protein CASSFPWTSDEQYF.